The clone carrying this TCR beta chain was observed a handful of times. Its antigen is unknown. Germline V gene sequence: CDR1 SQVTM, CDR2 ANQGSEA. Trimming removed 6 bases at V and 0 bases at J, with 15 bases between. The length of the CDR3 is 14 residues. The data originate from a study of CD8 T cells in ankylosing spondylitis. Study outcomes and limitations: Disease-linked clones were reportedly significantly enriched in matched ankylosing spondylitis synovial fluid.

TCRdb fed the 5' RACE reads into MiXCR, producing one record per CDR3 protein. In the table there are about 130,000 distinct CDR3 sequences, 9.3% of which are singletons. The chain is built from TRBV29-1 and TRBJ2-7; D is uncertain. The sample comprised blood, either unsorted or a sorted T cell fraction (not recorded which). The sequence came from a male donor with ankylosing spondylitis or in good health (not recorded which). The CDR3 bases are TGCAGCGTCCTGGACGCCTCAAGCTCCTACGAGCAGTACTTC. Protein sequence: CSVLDASSSYEQYF.